The following is a TCR beta chain sequence with its context. Its antigen is undetermined. These data originate in a study of T cells expressing NK-cell markers. Study information: The authors derived TCR beta repertoires from sorted CD3+CD56+NKG2C+, CD3+CD56+NKG2C- and CD3+CD56-NKG2C+ T cells. Of eight sequenced donors, seven were HCMV-seropositive and one HCMV-seronegative.

Per germline, CDR1 SQVTM and CDR2 ANQGSEA. The CDR3 runs to 12 residues. The study's findings and limits: NKG2C+ dominant clonotype frequencies in about 6 donors were roughly 1.0-8% of CD8+ T cells.

TCRdb re-called the 5' RACE reads; one entry per CDR3 protein, DNA not given. This sample's table has 550,000 to 600,000 distinct CDR3 sequences. The chain combines TRBV29-1 with TRBJ2-1; there is no DNA to check the TCRdb D call of TRBD1. Specimen: blood T cells: a sorted CD56 or NKG2C T cell subset, CD4+ or CD8+ T cells, or bulk PBMC T cells (not recorded which). This sequence originates from a man aged 18 to 29 in good health. CDR3: CSAPLVAQEQFF.